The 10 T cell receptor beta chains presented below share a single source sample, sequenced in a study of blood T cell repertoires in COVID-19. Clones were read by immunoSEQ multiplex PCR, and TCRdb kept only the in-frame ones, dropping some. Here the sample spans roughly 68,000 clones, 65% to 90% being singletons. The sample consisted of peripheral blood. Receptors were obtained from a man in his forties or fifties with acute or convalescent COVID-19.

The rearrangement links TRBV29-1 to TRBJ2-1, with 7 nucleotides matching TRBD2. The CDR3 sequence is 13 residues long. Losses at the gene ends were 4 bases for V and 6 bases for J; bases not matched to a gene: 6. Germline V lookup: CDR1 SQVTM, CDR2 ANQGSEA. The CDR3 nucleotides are TGCAGCGTTGGTGTCGGGGGGTTCAATGAGCAGTTCTTC. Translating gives CSVGVGGFNEQFF.

CDR3 protein: CASSPVGTGYNYGYTF. For the CDR3, the DNA is TGCGCCAGCAGCCCGGTAGGGACAGGGTATAACTATGGCTACACCTTC. The chain joins TRBV5-1 to TRBJ1-2; 9 positions agree with TRBD1. The ends lost 4 bases at V and 1 base at J; junction bases unmatched: 8. This CDR3 comprises 16 residues. Germline loops: CDR1 SGHRS, CDR2 YFSETQ.

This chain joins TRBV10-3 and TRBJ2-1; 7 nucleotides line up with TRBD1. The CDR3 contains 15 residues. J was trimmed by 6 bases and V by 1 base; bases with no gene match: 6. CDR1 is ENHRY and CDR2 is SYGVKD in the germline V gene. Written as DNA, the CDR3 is TGTGCCATCAGTGAGTACGACAGGGAAGGCAATGAGCAGTTCTTC. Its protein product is CAISEYDREGNEQFF.

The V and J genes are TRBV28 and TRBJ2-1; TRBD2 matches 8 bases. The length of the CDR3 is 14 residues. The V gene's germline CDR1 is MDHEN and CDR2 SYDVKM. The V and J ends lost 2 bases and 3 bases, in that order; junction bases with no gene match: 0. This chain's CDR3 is CASSLAGGYNEQFF. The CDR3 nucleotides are TGTGCCAGCAGTTTAGCGGGGGGCTACAATGAGCAGTTCTTC.

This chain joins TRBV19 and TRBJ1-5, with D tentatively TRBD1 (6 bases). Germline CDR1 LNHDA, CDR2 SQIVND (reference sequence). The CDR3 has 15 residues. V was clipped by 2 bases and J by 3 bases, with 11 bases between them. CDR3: CASSILGANNQPQHF. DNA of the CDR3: TGTGCCAGTAGTATACTGGGGGCTAACAATCAGCCCCAGCATTTT.

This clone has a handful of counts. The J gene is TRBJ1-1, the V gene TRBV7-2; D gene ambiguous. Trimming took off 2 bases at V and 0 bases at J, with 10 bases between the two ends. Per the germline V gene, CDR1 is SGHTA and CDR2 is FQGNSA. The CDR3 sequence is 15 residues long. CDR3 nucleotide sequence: TGTGCCAGCAGCTTAACGCCAGGATTGAACACTGAAGCTTTCTTT. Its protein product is CASSLTPGLNTEAFF. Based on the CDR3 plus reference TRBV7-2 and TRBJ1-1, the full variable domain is GAGVSQSPSNKVTEKGKDVELRCDPISGHTALYWYRQSLGQGLEFLIYFQGNSAPDKSGLPSDRFSAERTGGSVSTLTIQRTQQEDSAVYLCASSLTPGLNTEAFFGQGTRLTVV.

The CDR3 DNA is TGTGCCAGCAGCTTGATTATGGCGGACAGGGGGCTGAGAGAGACCCAGTACTTC. Encoded protein: CASSLIMADRGLRETQYF. This chain links TRBV5-8 with TRBJ2-5; 11 bases map to TRBD1. Germline V gene sequence: CDR1 SGHTS, CDR2 YDEGEE. V lost 1 base to trimming and J lost 4 bases; unmatched junction nucleotides: 12. This CDR3 has 18 residues.

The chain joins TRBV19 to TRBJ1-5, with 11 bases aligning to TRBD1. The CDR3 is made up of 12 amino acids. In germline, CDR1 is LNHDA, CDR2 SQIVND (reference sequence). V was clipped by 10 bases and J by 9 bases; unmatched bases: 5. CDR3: CATQDRGRPQHF. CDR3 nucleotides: TGTGCCACCCAGGACAGGGGGCGGCCCCAGCATTTT.

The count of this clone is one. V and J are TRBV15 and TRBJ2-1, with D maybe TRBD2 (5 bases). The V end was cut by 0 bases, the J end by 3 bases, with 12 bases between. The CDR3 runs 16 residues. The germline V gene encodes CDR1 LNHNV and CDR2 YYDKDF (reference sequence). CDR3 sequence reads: CATSREHPGIYNEQFF. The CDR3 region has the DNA TGTGCCACCAGCAGAGAGCACCCGGGAATCTACAATGAGCAGTTCTTC.

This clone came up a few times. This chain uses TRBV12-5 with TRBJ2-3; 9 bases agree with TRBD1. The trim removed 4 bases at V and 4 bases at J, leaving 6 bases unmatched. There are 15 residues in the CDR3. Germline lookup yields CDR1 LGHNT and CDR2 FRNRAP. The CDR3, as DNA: TGTGCTAGTGGTTCTGGACAGGGGCGGCCAGATACGCAGTATTTT. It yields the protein CASGSGQGRPDTQYF.